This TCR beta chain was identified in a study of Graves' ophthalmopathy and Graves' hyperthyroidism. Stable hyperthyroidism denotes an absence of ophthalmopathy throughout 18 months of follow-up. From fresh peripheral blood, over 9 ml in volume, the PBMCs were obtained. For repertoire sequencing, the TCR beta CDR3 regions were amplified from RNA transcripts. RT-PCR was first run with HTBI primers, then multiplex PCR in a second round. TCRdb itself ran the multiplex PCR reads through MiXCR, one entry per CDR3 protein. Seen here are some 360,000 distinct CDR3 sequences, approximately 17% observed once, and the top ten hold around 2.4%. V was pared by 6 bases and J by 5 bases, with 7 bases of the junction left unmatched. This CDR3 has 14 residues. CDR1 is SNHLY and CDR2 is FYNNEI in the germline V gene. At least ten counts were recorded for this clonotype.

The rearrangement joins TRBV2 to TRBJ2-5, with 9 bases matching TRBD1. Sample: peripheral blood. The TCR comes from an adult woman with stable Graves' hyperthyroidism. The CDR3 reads CASSGDRATETQYF. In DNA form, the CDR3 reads TGTGCCAGCAGCGGGGACAGGGCCACGGAGACCCAGTACTTC. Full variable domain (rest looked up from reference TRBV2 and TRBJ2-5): EPEVTQTPSHQVTQMGQEVILRCVPISNHLYFYWYRQILGQKVEFLVSFYNNEISEKSEIFDDQFSVERPDGSNFTLKIRSTKLEDSAMYFCASSGDRATETQYFGPGTRLLVL.